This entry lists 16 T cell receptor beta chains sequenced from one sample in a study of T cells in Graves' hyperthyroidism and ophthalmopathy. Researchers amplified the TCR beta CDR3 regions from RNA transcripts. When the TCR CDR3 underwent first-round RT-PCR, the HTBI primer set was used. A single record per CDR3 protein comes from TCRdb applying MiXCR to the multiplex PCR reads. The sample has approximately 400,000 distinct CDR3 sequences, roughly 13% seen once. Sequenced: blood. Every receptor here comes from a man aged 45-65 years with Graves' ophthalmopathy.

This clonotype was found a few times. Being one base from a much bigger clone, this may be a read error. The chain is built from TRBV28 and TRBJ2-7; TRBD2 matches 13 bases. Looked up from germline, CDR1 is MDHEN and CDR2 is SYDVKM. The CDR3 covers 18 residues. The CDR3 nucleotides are TGTGCCAGCAGAGCCGGGACTAGCGGGAAAGGGCCTTCCTACGGGCAGTACTTC. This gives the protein CASRAGTSGKGPSYGQYF.

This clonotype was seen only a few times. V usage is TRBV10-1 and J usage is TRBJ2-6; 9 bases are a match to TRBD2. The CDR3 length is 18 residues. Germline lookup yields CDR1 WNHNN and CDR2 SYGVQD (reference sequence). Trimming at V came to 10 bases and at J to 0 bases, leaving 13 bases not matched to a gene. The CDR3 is CANLTGLAHCSGANVLTF. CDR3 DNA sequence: TGCGCCAACCTCACAGGACTAGCGCACTGCTCTGGGGCCAACGTCCTGACTTTC.

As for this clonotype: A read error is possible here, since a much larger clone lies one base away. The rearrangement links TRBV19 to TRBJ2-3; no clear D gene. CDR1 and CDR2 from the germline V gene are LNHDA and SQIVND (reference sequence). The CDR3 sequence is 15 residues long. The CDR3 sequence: CASSTPTKSTDMQYF. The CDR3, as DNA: TGTGCCAGTAGTACCCCCACGAAAAGCACAGATATGCAGTATTTT.

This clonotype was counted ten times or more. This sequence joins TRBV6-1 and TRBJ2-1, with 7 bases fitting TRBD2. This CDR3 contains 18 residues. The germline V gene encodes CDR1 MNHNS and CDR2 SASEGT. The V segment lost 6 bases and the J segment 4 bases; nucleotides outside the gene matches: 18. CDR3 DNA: TGTGCCAGCAGCGTCCGACTAGCTATGGGATCGGGATACAATGAGCAGTTCTTC. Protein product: CASSVRLAMGSGYNEQFF.

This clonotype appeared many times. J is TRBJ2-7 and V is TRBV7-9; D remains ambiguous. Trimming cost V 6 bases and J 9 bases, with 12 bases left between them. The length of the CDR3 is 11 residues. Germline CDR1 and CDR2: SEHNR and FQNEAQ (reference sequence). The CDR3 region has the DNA TGTGCCAGCAGGAGCAACCAGAGGCAGTACTTC. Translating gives CASRSNQRQYF.

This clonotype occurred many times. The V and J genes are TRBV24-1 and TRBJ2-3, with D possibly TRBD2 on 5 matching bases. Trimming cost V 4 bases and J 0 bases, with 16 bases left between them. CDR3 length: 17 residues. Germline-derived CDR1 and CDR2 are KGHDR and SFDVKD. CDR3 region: CATSETSSFDSTDTQYF. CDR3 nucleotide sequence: TGTGCCACCAGTGAGACTTCTAGCTTCGATAGCACAGATACGCAGTATTTT.

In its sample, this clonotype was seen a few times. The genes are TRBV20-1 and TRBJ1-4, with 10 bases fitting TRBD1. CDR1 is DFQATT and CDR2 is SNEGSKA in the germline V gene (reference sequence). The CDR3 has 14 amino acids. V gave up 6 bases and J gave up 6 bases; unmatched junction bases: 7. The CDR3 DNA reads TGCAGTGCCCCCGAGGGGACAGGGGATGAAAAACTGTTTTTT. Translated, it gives CSAPEGTGDEKLFF.

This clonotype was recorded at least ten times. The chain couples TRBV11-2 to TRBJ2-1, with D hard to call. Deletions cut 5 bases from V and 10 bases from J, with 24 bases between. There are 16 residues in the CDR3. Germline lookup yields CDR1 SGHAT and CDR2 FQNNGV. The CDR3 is CASSREASGFGREQFF. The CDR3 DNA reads TGTGCCAGCAGCAGAGAGGCTTCGGGTTTCGGGCGGGAGCAGTTCTTC.

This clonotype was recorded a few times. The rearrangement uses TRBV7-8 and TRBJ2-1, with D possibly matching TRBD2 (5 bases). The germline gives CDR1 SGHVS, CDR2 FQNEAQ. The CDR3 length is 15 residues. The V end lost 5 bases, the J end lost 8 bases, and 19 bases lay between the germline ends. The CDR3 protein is CASSPGGGSNHEQFF. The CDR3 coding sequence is TGTGCCAGCAGCCCCGGAGGCGGCAGCAACCATGAGCAGTTCTTC.

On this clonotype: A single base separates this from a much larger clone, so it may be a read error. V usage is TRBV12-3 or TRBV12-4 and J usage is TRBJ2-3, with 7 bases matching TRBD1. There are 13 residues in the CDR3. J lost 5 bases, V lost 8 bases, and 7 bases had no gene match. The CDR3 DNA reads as TGTGCCAGCGGACCTACAGGGGTAGATACGCAGTATTTT. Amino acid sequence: CASGPTGVDTQYF.

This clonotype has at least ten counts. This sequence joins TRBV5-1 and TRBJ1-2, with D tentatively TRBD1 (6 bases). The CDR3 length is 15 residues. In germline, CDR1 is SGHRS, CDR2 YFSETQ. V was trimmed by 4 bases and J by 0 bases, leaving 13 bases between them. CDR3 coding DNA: TGCGCCAGCAGCAGGGGACAAACTTCTAACTATGGCTACACCTTC. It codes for CASSRGQTSNYGYTF.

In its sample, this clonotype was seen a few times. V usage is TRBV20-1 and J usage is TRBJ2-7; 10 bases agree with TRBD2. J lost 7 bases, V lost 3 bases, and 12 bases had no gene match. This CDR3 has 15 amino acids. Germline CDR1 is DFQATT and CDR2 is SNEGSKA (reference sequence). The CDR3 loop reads CSASVLAGESREQYF. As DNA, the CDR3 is TGCAGTGCTAGTGTCCTAGCGGGAGAGTCTCGGGAGCAGTACTTC.

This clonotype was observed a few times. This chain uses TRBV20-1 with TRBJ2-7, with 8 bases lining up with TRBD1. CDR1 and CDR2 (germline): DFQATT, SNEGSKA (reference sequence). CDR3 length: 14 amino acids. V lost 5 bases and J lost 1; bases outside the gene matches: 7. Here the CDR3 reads CSAGQGSTSYEQYF. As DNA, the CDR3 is TGCAGTGCTGGACAGGGTAGTACTTCCTACGAGCAGTACTTC.

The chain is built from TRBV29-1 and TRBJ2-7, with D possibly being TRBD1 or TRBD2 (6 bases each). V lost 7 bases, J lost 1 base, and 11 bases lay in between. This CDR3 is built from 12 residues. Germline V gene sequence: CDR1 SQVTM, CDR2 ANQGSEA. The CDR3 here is CSAGAGSYEQYF. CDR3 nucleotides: TGCAGCGCGGGGGCAGGGTCCTACGAGCAGTACTTC.

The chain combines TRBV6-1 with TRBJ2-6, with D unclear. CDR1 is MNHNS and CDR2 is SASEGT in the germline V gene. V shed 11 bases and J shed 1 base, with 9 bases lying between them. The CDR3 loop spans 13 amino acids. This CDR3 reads CAASLSGANVLTF. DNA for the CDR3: TGTGCCGCGAGCCTATCTGGGGCCAACGTCCTGACTTTC.

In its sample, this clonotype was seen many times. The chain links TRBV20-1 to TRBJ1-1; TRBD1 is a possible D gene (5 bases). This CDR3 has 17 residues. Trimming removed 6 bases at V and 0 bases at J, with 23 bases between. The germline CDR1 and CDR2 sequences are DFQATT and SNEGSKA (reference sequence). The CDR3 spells CSAPPVGHTDMNTEAFF. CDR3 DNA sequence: TGCAGTGCCCCGCCCGTGGGGCACACAGATATGAACACTGAAGCTTTCTTT.